This T cell receptor beta chain is from a study of T cell clonality in common variable immunodeficiency. The CDR3 runs 13 residues. V was clipped by 0 bases and J by 6 bases; unmatched bases: 4. The V gene's germline CDR1 is GTSNPN and CDR2 SVGIG (reference sequence). Findings and limits, study-wide: Common variable immunodeficiency TCR beta sequences reportedly had fewer deletions and N-nucleotide insertions.

The assay was immunoSEQ multiplex PCR, and TCRdb's table has in-frame clones only and misses some. The counts give 35,000 or so clones, none of them seen only once; 6.1% is held by the top ten. In this sample, this clone turned up many times. Its antigen is not identified. The read ends 3 residues before the CDR3 terminus; that terminus is restored from the germline J gene. The chain employs TRBV30 and TRBJ1-2; 7 nucleotides align to TRBD1. The sequence came from a human donor with common variable immunodeficiency. Sequencing was performed on peripheral blood mononuclear cells. The DNA read from the CDR3 is TGTGCCTGGAGTGTACGACAGGGCCATGGC. Translating it yields CAWSVRQGHG. The complete CDR3 sequence is CAWSVRQGHGYTF.